What follows is one TCR beta chain and its context. CDR1 and CDR2 (germline): SGDLS, YYNGEE. This CDR3 spans 15 amino acids. V lost 7 bases, J lost 4 bases, and 18 bases lay in between. Enrollees, roughly 18 to 90 years old, lived in approximately 25 US areas. Participants' reported clinical history set cohort assignment. The data belong to a study of blood T cell repertoires in COVID-19. Study-level information: The United States, Italy and Spain were the sources of the acute and convalescent COVID-19 samples.

Source study methods: Nucleated cell number was recorded as an estimate derived from reference gene primer amplification. Sequencing used immunoSEQ multiplex PCR; TCRdb keeps in-frame clones, though not all of them. D and trimming come from the DNA, and the V and J calls and clone size come from that table. The sample has 120,000 to 150,000 clones, approximately 84% seen once. The V call is TRBV9, the J call TRBJ2-1; no firm D call. This TCR was recovered from a woman aged 45 to 65 with acute COVID-19. Material: PBMCs or T cells enriched from blood (not recorded which). CDR3 coding DNA: TGTGCCAGCTCTCCTCAGGCCATTCTTTACAATGAGCAGTTCTTC. Protein sequence: CASSPQAILYNEQFF.